The 18 T cell receptor beta chains in this list originate from one sample, sequenced in a study of cytomegalovirus exposure and HLA in healthy donors. This table comes from immunoSEQ multiplex PCR, and its TCRdb copy is limited to in-frame clones, with some not included. This table holds about 220,000 clones, about 90% found once. Sequencing was performed on PBMCs. The receptors originated from a woman between 18 and 29 years old in good health and CMV-seronegative.

The chain is built from TRBV6-1 and TRBJ1-5; no reliable D call. Germline V lookup: CDR1 MNHNS, CDR2 SASEGT. The length of the CDR3 is 13 residues. Trimming pared 8 bases from V and 2 bases from J, leaving 10 bases between. The CDR3 coding sequence is TGTGCCAGCTCTGGGGAGCGCAATCAGCCCCAGCATTTT. Its translation is CASSGERNQPQHF.

J is TRBJ2-2 and V is TRBV7-9; TRBD2 aligns across 9 bases. The J segment lost 6 bases and the V segment lost 5 bases, leaving 10 bases of the junction unmatched. CDR1 is SEHNR, CDR2 FQNEAQ, per germline (reference sequence). The CDR3 extends over 16 amino acids. The CDR3 nucleotides read TGTGCCAGCAGCCTTAGCGGGAGCCGGCCTCCCGGGGAGCTGTTTTTT. It encodes CASSLSGSRPPGELFF. Variable domain in full (rest from reference TRBV7-9 and TRBJ2-2): DTGVSQNPRHKITKRGQNVTFRCDPISEHNRLYWYRQTLGQGPEFLTYFQNEAQLEKSRLLSDRFSAERPKGSFSTLEIQRTEQGDSAMYLCASSLSGSRPPGELFFGEGSRLTVL.

V gene TRBV25-1 combines with J gene TRBJ2-3; the match to TRBD1 covers 11 bases. The CDR3 length is 15 residues. Germline V gene lookup returns CDR1 MGHDK and CDR2 SYGVNS. Trimming at V came to 3 bases and at J to 4 bases, leaving 3 bases not matched to a gene. The CDR3 protein is CASSDRTGGADTQYF. CDR3 bases: TGTGCCAGCAGTGATCGGACAGGGGGCGCAGATACGCAGTATTTT.

The chain combines TRBV5-1 with TRBJ1-1; 9 bases map to TRBD1. Germline lookup yields CDR1 SGHRS and CDR2 YFSETQ. The length of the CDR3 is 17 residues. Trimming at V came to 5 bases and at J to 0 bases, leaving 11 bases not matched to a gene. CDR3 sequence reads: CASRAIWTGAMNTEAFF. CDR3 sequence (DNA): TGCGCCAGCAGGGCTATTTGGACAGGGGCAATGAACACTGAAGCTTTCTTT.

The J gene is TRBJ2-2, the V gene TRBV4-1; 10 positions agree with TRBD2. This CDR3 contains 18 residues. The ends lost 0 bases at V and 5 bases at J; junction bases unmatched: 9. CDR1 is MGHRA, CDR2 YSYEKL, per germline. This CDR3 reads CASSQDLQGTSETGELFF. CDR3 DNA sequence: TGCGCCAGCAGCCAAGATCTGCAGGGGACTAGCGAAACCGGGGAGCTGTTTTTT.

The chain couples TRBV9 to TRBJ2-7; weak D call: TRBD1 (5 bases). The CDR3 runs to 14 residues. The V and J ends lost 2 bases and 0 bases respectively, with 9 bases between them. Germline-derived CDR1 and CDR2 are SGDLS and YYNGEE. This CDR3 is CASSVRTTSYEQYF. CDR3 bases: TGTGCCAGCAGCGTCAGGACAACCTCCTACGAGCAGTACTTC.

The rearrangement links TRBV2 to TRBJ1-5; D is uncertain. The CDR3 is 15 amino acids. V was trimmed by 2 bases and J by 0 bases, leaving 8 bases between them. The germline V gene has CDR1 SNHLY and CDR2 FYNNEI. This chain's CDR3 is CASSEPLYSNQPQHF. The CDR3, as DNA: TGTGCCAGCAGTGAACCTCTTTATAGCAATCAGCCCCAGCATTTT. The full variable domain, with the rest looked up from reference TRBV2 and TRBJ1-5, is EPEVTQTPSHQVTQMGQEVILRCVPISNHLYFYWYRQILGQKVEFLVSFYNNEISEKSEIFDDQFSVERPDGSNFTLKIRSTKLEDSAMYFCASSEPLYSNQPQHFGDGTRLSIL.

This clone was seen just once. The V call is TRBV21-1, the J call TRBJ1-2. TRBV21-1 is noted as a pseudogene. This CDR3 comprises 14 residues. The CDR3 DNA follows: TGTGCCAGCAAAGGAGCCGGAGGAGATAAGCGCTACACCTTC. Translated, it gives CASKGAGGDKRYTF.

This clone came up once. The chain couples TRBV19 to TRBJ1-1; 7 bases line up with TRBD1. CDR3 length: 13 residues. The germline V gene has CDR1 LNHDA and CDR2 SQIVND (reference sequence). The trim removed 9 bases at V and 10 bases at J, leaving 14 bases unmatched. The DNA for the CDR3 is TGTGCCAGCACCTTCAACGCGAGGACAGGAGCTTTCTTT. Translation gives CASTFNARTGAFF.

This rearrangement joins TRBV5-6 to TRBJ2-1, with TRBD2 matching over 8 bases. Trimming at V came to 2 bases and at J to 16 bases, leaving 8 bases not matched to a gene. This CDR3 spans 12 amino acids. Germline V gene data show CDR1 as SGHDT and CDR2 as YYEEEE. The CDR3 loop is CASSFLPGGHFF. The CDR3 coding sequence is TGTGCCAGCAGCTTTTTGCCGGGAGGGCACTTCTTC.

The chain uses TRBV5-6 and TRBJ2-5; 13 bases are shared with TRBD2. CDR3 length: 19 residues. With 0 bases clipped from V and 4 bases from J, the junction kept 12 bases outside the gene matches. Germline V gene sequence: CDR1 SGHDT, CDR2 YYEEEE. The CDR3 is CASSLAFIGLAGVGETQYF. The CDR3 nucleotides are TGTGCCAGCAGCTTGGCTTTCATCGGACTAGCGGGAGTTGGAGAGACCCAGTACTTC.

This clone was seen just once. CDR3 DNA sequence: TGCGCCAGCAGAGGACTAGCGGCTTCCTACGAGCAGTACTTC. Translating gives CASRGLAASYEQYF. The rearrangement uses TRBV10-2 and TRBJ2-7, with 10 nucleotides matching TRBD2. The CDR3 loop spans 14 amino acids. The junction had 3 bases not matched to a gene; V was cut back by 6 bases and J by 1 base. Germline assignment: CDR1 WSHSY and CDR2 SAAADI.

The chain recombines TRBV19 with TRBJ1-1; D unresolved. The CDR3 is 14 amino acids. Trimming removed 6 bases from V and 1 base from J, with 12 bases in between. From germline, CDR1 is LNHDA and CDR2 SQIVND (reference sequence). The CDR3 coding sequence is TGTGCCAGTAGCCCCCAATCGAGGAACACTGAAGCTTTCTTT. Its protein product is CASSPQSRNTEAFF.

The chain uses TRBV28 and TRBJ1-1, with D hard to call. Germline CDR1 is MDHEN and CDR2 is SYDVKM. The CDR3 runs 11 residues. The ends were cut back, 8 bases at V and 1 base at J, with 5 bases in the middle. DNA of the CDR3: TGTGCCAGCCGGGAGAACACTGAAGCTTTCTTT. Its translation: CASRENTEAFF.

The genes are TRBV5-5 and TRBJ1-1, with 10 bases lining up with TRBD1. This CDR3 contains 17 residues. V was clipped by 0 bases and J by 3 bases; unmatched bases: 8. Germline V lookup: CDR1 SGHKS, CDR2 YYEKEE (reference sequence). The CDR3 DNA reads as TGTGCCAGCAGCTTGGACTCCGGGACAGGGGAGGACACTGAAGCTTTCTTT. It yields the protein CASSLDSGTGEDTEAFF.

The chain is built from TRBV6-5 and TRBJ2-1, with D possibly being TRBD2 (6 bases). With 8 bases removed from V and 1 base from J, the gap between germline ends came to 6 bases. The length of the CDR3 is 12 residues. The germline CDR1 and CDR2 sequences are MNHEY and SVGAGI. The CDR3 nucleotides read TGTGCCAGCGGGAGGTCCTACAATGAGCAGTTCTTC. This encodes CASGRSYNEQFF.

V is TRBV7-9 and J is TRBJ2-3; a weak D match, TRBD2 (6 bases). V lost 5 bases, J lost 2 bases, and 17 bases lay in between. Per germline, CDR1 SEHNR and CDR2 FQNEAQ (reference sequence). The CDR3 length is 16 residues. The CDR3 DNA sequence: TGTGCCAGCAGCCCGAGGAGGGGCGCTGTCACAGATACGCAGTATTTT. Residues: CASSPRRGAVTDTQYF. Full variable domain (missing parts from reference TRBV7-9 and TRBJ2-3): DTGVSQNPRHKITKRGQNVTFRCDPISEHNRLYWYRQTLGQGPEFLTYFQNEAQLEKSRLLSDRFSAERPKGSFSTLEIQRTEQGDSAMYLCASSPRRGAVTDTQYFGPGTRLTVL.

This chain uses TRBV5-1 with TRBJ1-2, with a tentative D call TRBD1 (6 bases). Germline V gene data show CDR1 as SGHRS and CDR2 as YFSETQ. The CDR3 consists of 16 residues. V was cut by 4 bases and J by 6 bases, with 22 bases left in between. The CDR3 bases are TGCGCCAGCAGCCCTATACCCAGGGGTAACGGGGATGGCTACACCTTC. It translates to CASSPIPRGNGDGYTF.